These 11 T cell receptor beta chains were all obtained from the same sample, sequenced in a study of T cell responses to AZD1222 COVID-19 vaccine. This table comes from immunoSEQ multiplex PCR, and its TCRdb copy is limited to in-frame clones, with some not included. The table shows over 100,000 clones, with approximately 90% occurring only once. The source material was peripheral blood, sampled on day 0 of AZD1222 vaccination. These receptors all come from an adult in good health.

This chain uses TRBV5-1 with TRBJ2-1; the D is unclear. The germline gives CDR1 SGHRS, CDR2 YFSETQ. The V and J ends lost 3 bases and 5 bases respectively, with 3 bases between them. The CDR3 is 11 amino acids. The CDR3 loop reads CASSSNNEQFF. The DNA for the CDR3 is TGCGCCAGCAGCTCGAACAATGAGCAGTTCTTC.

The chain combines TRBV2 with TRBJ1-6; 7 nucleotides agree with TRBD1. Germline V gene lookup returns CDR1 SNHLY and CDR2 FYNNEI. The CDR3 runs 15 residues. J gave up 7 bases and V 2 bases, and 5 bases lay outside the gene matches. CDR3 sequence: CASSEWDSRNSPLHF. The CDR3 DNA follows: TGTGCCAGCAGTGAATGGGACAGCCGAAATTCACCCCTCCACTTT. Variable domain in full (rest from reference TRBV2 and TRBJ1-6): EPEVTQTPSHQVTQMGQEVILRCVPISNHLYFYWYRQILGQKVEFLVSFYNNEISEKSEIFDDQFSVERPDGSNFTLKIRSTKLEDSAMYFCASSEWDSRNSPLHFGNGTRLTVT.

The chain combines TRBV18 with TRBJ1-2, with D maybe TRBD1 (5 bases). This CDR3 contains 13 residues. The germline gives CDR1 KGHSH, CDR2 LQKENI. V lost 4 bases, J lost 2 bases, and 8 bases lay in between. This CDR3 reads CASSLQENYGYTF. DNA for the CDR3: TGTGCCAGCTCACTACAGGAGAACTATGGCTACACCTTC.

The genes are TRBV28 and TRBJ1-5; no reliable D call. CDR1 MDHEN and CDR2 SYDVKM come from the germline V gene. Trimming took 7 bases from V and 2 from J, leaving 18 bases between them. The CDR3 is 16 residues long. This CDR3 reads CASTENPGFGNQPQHF. The DNA for the CDR3 is TGTGCCAGCACCGAAAACCCCGGGTTTGGCAATCAGCCCCAGCATTTT.

The rearrangement uses TRBV13 and TRBJ1-2, with D perhaps matching TRBD1 (5 bases). This CDR3 region has 16 residues. From germline, CDR1 is PRHDT and CDR2 FYEKMQ (reference sequence). V dropped 5 bases and J dropped 6 bases, with 22 bases sitting between them. The CDR3 here is CASSGYNNMGGDGYTF. CDR3 in DNA: TGTGCCAGCAGCGGGTACAACAATATGGGGGGTGATGGCTACACCTTC.

This rearrangement joins TRBV3-1 (or the pseudogene TRBV3-2) to TRBJ2-5; 8 bases agree with TRBD1. This CDR3 has 12 residues. From germline, CDR1 is LGHDT and CDR2 YNNKEL (reference sequence). Trimming took 8 bases from V and 4 from J; bases not matched to a gene: 3. The CDR3 nucleotides are TGTGCCAGCGGAGGGACAGGAGAGACCCAGTACTTC. Translating it yields CASGGTGETQYF.

This chain's CDR3 is CASSIPHGNEQFF. The CDR3, as DNA: TGTGCCAGCAGCATTCCACACGGTAATGAGCAGTTCTTC. This sequence joins TRBV7-8 and TRBJ2-1; D is unclear. The germline V gene has CDR1 SGHVS and CDR2 FQNEAQ. Trimming took off 5 bases at V and 7 bases at J, with 12 bases between the two ends. The CDR3 has 13 residues.

The chain uses TRBV7-9 and TRBJ2-5; 9 bases are a match to TRBD1. The CDR3 extends over 18 amino acids. J gave up 5 bases and V 2 bases, and 15 bases lay outside the gene matches. CDR1 and CDR2 (germline): SEHNR, FQNEAQ (reference sequence). CDR3: CASSLTTTGTGKRETQYF. The CDR3 nucleotides are TGTGCCAGCAGCTTAACCACGACCGGGACAGGGAAGCGGGAGACCCAGTACTTC.

The V call is TRBV4-3, the J call TRBJ1-2, with TRBD1 as a possible D gene (6 bases). This CDR3 has 13 residues. V lost 0 bases, J lost 8 bases, and 10 bases lay in between. Germline CDR1 LGHNA, CDR2 YSLEER. CDR3 nucleotide sequence: TGCGCCAGCAGCCAAGAGGGGGGCTGGGGCTACACCTTC. Translated: CASSQEGGWGYTF.

This sequence joins TRBV7-2 and TRBJ1-2; TRBD1 might be the D (5 bases). V dropped 10 bases and J dropped 0 bases, with 15 bases sitting between them. Germline V gene sequence: CDR1 SGHTA, CDR2 FQGNSA. CDR3 length equals 14 residues. CDR3 loop: CATKQETTNYGYTF. CDR3 bases: TGTGCCACGAAACAGGAGACAACTAACTATGGCTACACCTTC.

This clone was seen more than once but under ten times. The genes are TRBV10-1 and TRBJ2-3; the match to TRBD1 covers 11 bases. Per the germline V gene, CDR1 is WNHNN and CDR2 is SYGVQD (reference sequence). The CDR3 totals 18 residues. V shed 9 bases, J shed 1 base, and the junction held 15 bases outside the gene matches. The CDR3 sequence: CASRPGTGGTSGTDTQYF. DNA for the CDR3: TGCGCCAGTAGGCCGGGGACAGGGGGGACCTCCGGCACAGATACGCAGTATTTT.